A selection of T cell receptor beta chains follows, all from one sample in a study of blood T cell repertoires in COVID-19. Only in-frame clones appear in the TCRdb table, and some are missing; sequencing was by immunoSEQ multiplex PCR. The table lists 200,000 to 300,000 clones, 86% of them singletons, with 6.2% in the top ten. Specimen: peripheral blood. The receptors shown here come from a man aged 60-69 years with acute or convalescent COVID-19. Both conserved end residues are part of each CDR3.

J gene | V gene | CDR3 protein
TRBJ1-2 | TRBV30 | CARGNLGTNYGYTF
TRBJ2-1 | TRBV19 | CASSIDLRVNEQFF
TRBJ1-1 | TRBV11-2 | CASSLTPSGVDTEAFF
TRBJ2-1 | TRBV7-9 | CASSLARGSLFF
TRBJ1-4 | TRBV7-3 | CASSLGGNEKLFF
TRBJ1-2 | TRBV10-3 | CAISESQGVDGYTF
TRBJ1-6 | TRBV5-6 | CASSLPRYNSPLHF
TRBJ1-1 | TRBV28 | CASRNRGGSNTEAFF
TRBJ1-1 | TRBV7-9 | CASSVGQHTEAFF
TRBJ2-7 | TRBV2 | CASRLDRPISYEQYF
TRBJ2-2 | TRBV7-9 | CASAFGAPNTGELFF
TRBJ1-1 | TRBV11-3 | CASSPGRDNTEAFF
TRBJ2-1 | TRBV10-3 | CAISGTSGTYNEQFF
TRBJ2-1 | TRBV10-3 | CAISDPSGAPYNEQFF
TRBJ2-7 | TRBV11-3 | CASSPRQWKGEQYF
TRBJ2-1 | TRBV2 | CASSVQPTVNEQFF
TRBJ2-5 | TRBV15 | CATSRETTGKRETQYF
TRBJ1-1 | TRBV28 | CASTRFGRGTEAFF
TRBJ2-7 | TRBV28 | CASRTFRDSYEQYF
TRBJ1-1 | TRBV11-3 | CASSLLVGANTEAFF
TRBJ1-2 | TRBV28 | CASTLQNYGYTF
TRBJ2-5 | TRBV7-3 | CASSSSDSQETQYF
TRBJ1-5 | TRBV19 | CASSIGGTVSNQPQHF
TRBJ2-1 | TRBV9 | CASSVATSGSYNEQFF
TRBJ1-5 | TRBV4-2 | CASSQGSQEFFQPQHF
TRBJ2-7 | TRBV12-3/TRBV12-4 | CASTLAGGGEQYF
TRBJ1-2 | TRBV7-2 | CASSLGWGEGYTF
TRBJ1-1 | TRBV28 | CASSLLRGTTEAFF
TRBJ1-1 | TRBV20-1 | CSATRDSEAFF
TRBJ1-1 | TRBV6-4 | CASREDRDTEAFF
TRBJ2-1 | TRBV5-1 | CASSLDQGNEQFF
TRBJ1-1 | TRBV5-1 | CASSLEAGGNTEAFF
TRBJ2-1 | TRBV11-3 | CASSSSGNEQFF
TRBJ2-1 | TRBV2 | CASRAGQGGSYNEQFF
TRBJ2-1 | TRBV29-1 | CSGIKPGLANEQFF
TRBJ1-4 | TRBV28 | CASSFDGTNEKLFF
TRBJ2-7 | TRBV28 | CASSPHNRVSYEQYF
TRBJ2-3 | TRBV7-3 | CASSSPGTSGILDTQYF
TRBJ2-1 | TRBV11-3 | CASSLSSGRFNNEQFF
TRBJ2-5 | TRBV7-9 | CASSGPGTSKGETQYF
TRBJ1-6 | TRBV29-1 | CRLLHWTGSSYNSPLHF
TRBJ1-2 | TRBV10-3 | CAISVSTGGGGYTF
TRBJ1-3 | TRBV4-3 | CASSQGAVSGNTIYF
TRBJ2-5 | TRBV19 | CASDVSGTETQYF
TRBJ1-4 | TRBV11-3 | CASSDGTAVNEKLFF
TRBJ2-5 | TRBV30 | CAWSVGGPPGETQYF
TRBJ1-6 | TRBV25-1 | CASSEPGLPLHF
TRBJ1-6 | TRBV27 | CASTPYEAGALGSSLHF
TRBJ2-5 | TRBV5-1 | CASSFGTAYQETQYF
TRBJ2-1 | TRBV7-8 | CASTRRHIGGQRDEQFF
TRBJ2-1 | TRBV7-8 | CASSFREDSYNEQFF
TRBJ2-7 | TRBV28 | CASSLPGGPNYEQYF
TRBJ2-4 | TRBV4-1 | CASSQDPLSGTIPKNIQYF
TRBJ1-4 | TRBV5-6 | CASSLQGYNEKLFF